This T cell receptor (beta chain) was documented in a study of blood T cell repertoires in COVID-19. Study in general: Sites in the United States, Italy and Spain provided acute and convalescent COVID-19 samples. T cells, B-cell-depleted T cells, or PBMCs provided the cDNA or gDNA that served as material.

This CDR3 has 18 residues. Deletions cut 2 bases from V and 0 bases from J, with 14 bases between. Germline CDR1 and CDR2: MDHEN and SYDVKM. Authors' analysis steps: Estimates of nucleated cell counts were drawn from the amplification of reference gene primers. Some clones are missing from TCRdb's copy, which holds only in-frame ones; the method was immunoSEQ multiplex PCR. V, J and clone size reflect that table, while D and trimming were determined from the DNA. The profile shows 140,000 to 150,000 clones, around 90% of them singletons. Sequences were obtained from peripheral blood. This TCR was recovered from a woman aged 45-65 years with acute or convalescent COVID-19. J is TRBJ1-6 and V is TRBV28, with D possibly matching TRBD1 (6 bases). DNA for the CDR3: TGTGCCAGCAGTTTACCCTCAACAGGGTTCTCCTATAATTCACCCCTCCACTTT. This translates into CASSLPSTGFSYNSPLHF.